This T cell receptor (beta chain) was documented in a study of cytomegalovirus exposure and HLA in healthy donors. General study results and limits: Most likely, a cluster of highly shared sequence variants arose as a sequencing artifact. A later analysis linked around 15,000 TCR beta sequences to HLA alleles at 0.05 false discovery rate.

Healthy bone marrow donors made up the donor group. This clone appeared a few times. Its target is not known. Primers included in the PCR were 60 Vbeta and 13 Jbeta primers. Measured with immunoSEQ multiplex PCR; TCRdb has only the in-frame clones, and not every one. The table has roughly 78,000 clones, 60% to 70% seen once. Sequencing input: PBMCs. The clonotype originates from a man aged 25-45 years in good health and CMV-seropositive.

In nucleotides, the CDR3 is TGTGCCAGCAGCTTGGGAGCGGGAGGAGGCTACACCTTC. Its protein product is CASSLGAGGGYTF. This chain links TRBV7-2 with TRBJ1-2; D gene uncertain. This CDR3 is built from 13 residues. The germline CDR1 and CDR2 sequences are SGHTA and FQGNSA. The ends were cut back, 3 bases at V and 8 bases at J, with 13 bases in the middle.